In its sample, the clone carrying this TCR beta chain was seen once. V lost 3 bases and J lost 5; bases outside the gene matches: 6. Germline values: CDR1 MNHEY, CDR2 SVGAGI. The CDR3 extends over 14 amino acids. The source of the sample is a study of blood T cell repertoires in COVID-19. Under the authors' procedure: Estimated nucleated cell counts came from reference gene primer amplification. Some clones are missing from TCRdb's copy, which holds only in-frame ones; the method was immunoSEQ multiplex PCR. The D gene and trimming were derived from the DNA, and the V and J assignments and clone size from that table. The sample has about 200,000 clones, roughly four fifths seen once; the top ten hold roughly 4.6%.

This sequence originates from a woman between 65 and 79 years old with active or convalescent COVID-19. Sequencing was performed on peripheral blood. The chain combines TRBV6-5 with TRBJ2-5; TRBD1 matches 7 bases. CDR3 region: CASSYLGGPETQYF. CDR3 DNA: TGTGCCAGCAGTTATCTAGGGGGCCCGGAGACCCAGTACTTC.